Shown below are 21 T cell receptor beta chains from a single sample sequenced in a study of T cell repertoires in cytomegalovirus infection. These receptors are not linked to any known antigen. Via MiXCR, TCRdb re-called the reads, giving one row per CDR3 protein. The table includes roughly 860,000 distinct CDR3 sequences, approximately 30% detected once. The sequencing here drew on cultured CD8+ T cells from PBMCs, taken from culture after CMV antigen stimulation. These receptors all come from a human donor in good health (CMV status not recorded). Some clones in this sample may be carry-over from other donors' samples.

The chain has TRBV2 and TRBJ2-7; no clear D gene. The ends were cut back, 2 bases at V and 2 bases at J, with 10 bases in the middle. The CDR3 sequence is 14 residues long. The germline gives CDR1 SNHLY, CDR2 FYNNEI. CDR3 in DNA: TGTGCCAGCAGTGAAAAGGGAAGCACCTACGAGCAGTACGTC. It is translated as CASSEKGSTYEQYV.

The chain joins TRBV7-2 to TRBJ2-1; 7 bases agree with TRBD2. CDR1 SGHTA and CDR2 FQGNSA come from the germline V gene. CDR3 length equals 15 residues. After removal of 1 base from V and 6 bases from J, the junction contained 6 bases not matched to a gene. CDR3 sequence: CASSLGGGGFNEQFF. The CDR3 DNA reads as TGTGCCAGCAGCTTAGGCGGGGGAGGCTTCAATGAGCAGTTCTTC.

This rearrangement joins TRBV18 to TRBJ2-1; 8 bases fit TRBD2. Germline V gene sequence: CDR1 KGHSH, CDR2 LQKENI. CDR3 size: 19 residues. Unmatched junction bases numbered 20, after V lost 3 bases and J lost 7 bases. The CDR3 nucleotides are TGTGCCAGCTCACCGGAAAGGCGGTATGTCGGGGGGGCGATTAATGAGCAGTTCTTC. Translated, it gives CASSPERRYVGGAINEQFF.

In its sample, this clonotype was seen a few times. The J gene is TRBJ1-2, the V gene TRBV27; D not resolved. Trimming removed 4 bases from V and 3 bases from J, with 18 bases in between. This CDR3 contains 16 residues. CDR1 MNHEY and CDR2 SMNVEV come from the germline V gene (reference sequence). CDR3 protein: CASSSGSTIGYYGYTF. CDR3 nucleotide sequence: TGTGCCAGCAGTTCTGGATCCACTATCGGGTACTATGGCTACACCTTC.

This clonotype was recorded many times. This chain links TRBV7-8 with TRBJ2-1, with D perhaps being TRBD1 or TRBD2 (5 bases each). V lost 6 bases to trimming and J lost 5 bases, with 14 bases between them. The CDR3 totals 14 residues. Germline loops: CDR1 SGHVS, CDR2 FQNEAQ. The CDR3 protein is CASSSRETDNEQFF. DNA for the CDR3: TGTGCCAGCAGTTCCAGGGAGACGGACAATGAGCAGTTCTTC.

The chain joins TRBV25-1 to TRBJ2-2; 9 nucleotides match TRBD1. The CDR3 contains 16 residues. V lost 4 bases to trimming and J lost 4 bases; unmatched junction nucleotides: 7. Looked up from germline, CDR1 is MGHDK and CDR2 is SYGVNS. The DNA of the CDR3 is TGTGCCAGCAGTGCCCCGGGACAGGGACGCACCGGGGAGCTGTTTTTT. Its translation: CASSAPGQGRTGELFF.

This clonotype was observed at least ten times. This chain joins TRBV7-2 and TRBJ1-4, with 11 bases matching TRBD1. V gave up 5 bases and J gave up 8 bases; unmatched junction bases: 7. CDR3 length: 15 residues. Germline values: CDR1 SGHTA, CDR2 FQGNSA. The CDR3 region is CASSPPDRGREKLFF. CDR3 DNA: TGTGCCAGCAGCCCACCGGACAGGGGGCGCGAAAAACTGTTTTTT.

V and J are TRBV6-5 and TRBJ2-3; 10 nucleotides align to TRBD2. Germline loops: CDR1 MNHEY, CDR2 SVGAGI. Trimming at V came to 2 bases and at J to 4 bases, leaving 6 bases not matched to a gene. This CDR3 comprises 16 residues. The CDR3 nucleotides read TGTGCCAGCAGTTACGTTTCTAGCGGGGGTTCAGATACGCAGTATTTT. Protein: CASSYVSSGGSDTQYF.

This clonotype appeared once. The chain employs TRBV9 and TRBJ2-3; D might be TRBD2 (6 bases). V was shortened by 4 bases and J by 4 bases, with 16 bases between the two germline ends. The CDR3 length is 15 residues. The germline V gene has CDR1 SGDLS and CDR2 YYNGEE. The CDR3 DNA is TGTGCCAGCAGCCCGGAGGGAAGGGTCCCAGATACGCAGTATTTT. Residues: CASSPEGRVPDTQYF.

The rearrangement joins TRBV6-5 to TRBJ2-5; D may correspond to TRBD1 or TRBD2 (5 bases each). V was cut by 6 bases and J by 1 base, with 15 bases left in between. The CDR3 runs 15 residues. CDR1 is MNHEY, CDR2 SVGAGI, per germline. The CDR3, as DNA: TGTGCCAGCAGGGAACGGGGTGGGACCCAAGAGACCCAGTACTTC. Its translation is CASRERGGTQETQYF.

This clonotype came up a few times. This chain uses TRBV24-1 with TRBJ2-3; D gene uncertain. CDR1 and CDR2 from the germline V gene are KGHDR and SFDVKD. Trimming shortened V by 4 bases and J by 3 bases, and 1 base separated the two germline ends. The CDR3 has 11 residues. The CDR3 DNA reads TGTGCCACCAGTGAGACAGATACGCAGTATTTT. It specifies CATSETDTQYF.

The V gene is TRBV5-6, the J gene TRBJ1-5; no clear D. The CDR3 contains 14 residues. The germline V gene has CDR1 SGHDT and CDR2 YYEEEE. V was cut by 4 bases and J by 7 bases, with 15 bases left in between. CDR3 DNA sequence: TGTGCCAGCAGCCATCGAGGGCTGGGCCAGCCCCAGCATTTT. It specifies CASSHRGLGQPQHF.

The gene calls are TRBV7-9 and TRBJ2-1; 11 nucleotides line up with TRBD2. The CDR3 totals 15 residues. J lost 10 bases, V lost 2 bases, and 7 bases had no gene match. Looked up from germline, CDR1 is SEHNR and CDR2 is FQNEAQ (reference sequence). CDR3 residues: CASSLLGLAAQEQFF. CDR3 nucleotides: TGTGCCAGCAGCTTACTGGGACTAGCGGCACAGGAGCAGTTCTTC.

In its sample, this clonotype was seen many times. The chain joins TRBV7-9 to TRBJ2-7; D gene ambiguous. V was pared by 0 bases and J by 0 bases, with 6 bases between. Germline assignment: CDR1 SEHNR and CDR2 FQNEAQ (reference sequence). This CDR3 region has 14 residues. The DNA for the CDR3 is TGTGCCAGCAGCTTAGCTTACCGCTCCTACGAGCAGTACGTC. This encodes CASSLAYRSYEQYV.

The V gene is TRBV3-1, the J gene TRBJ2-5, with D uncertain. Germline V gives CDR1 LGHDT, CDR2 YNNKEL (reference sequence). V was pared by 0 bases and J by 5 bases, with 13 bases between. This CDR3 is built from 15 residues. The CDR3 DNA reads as TGTGCCAGCAGCCAAGAGGAAAAAGCTGGGGAGACCCAGTACTTC. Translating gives CASSQEEKAGETQYF.

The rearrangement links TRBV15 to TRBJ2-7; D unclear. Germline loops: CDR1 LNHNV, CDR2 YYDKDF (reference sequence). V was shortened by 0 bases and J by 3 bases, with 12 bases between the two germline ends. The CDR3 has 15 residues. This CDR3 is CATSRDLGVHYEQYF. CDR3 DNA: TGTGCCACCAGCAGAGACCTTGGGGTCCACTACGAGCAGTACTTC.

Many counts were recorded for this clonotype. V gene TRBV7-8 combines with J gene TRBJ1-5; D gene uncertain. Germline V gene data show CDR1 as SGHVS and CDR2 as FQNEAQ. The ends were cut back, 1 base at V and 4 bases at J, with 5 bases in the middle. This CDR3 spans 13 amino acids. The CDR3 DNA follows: TGTGCCAGCAGCTTAGATACAAATCAGCCCCAGCATTTT. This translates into CASSLDTNQPQHF.

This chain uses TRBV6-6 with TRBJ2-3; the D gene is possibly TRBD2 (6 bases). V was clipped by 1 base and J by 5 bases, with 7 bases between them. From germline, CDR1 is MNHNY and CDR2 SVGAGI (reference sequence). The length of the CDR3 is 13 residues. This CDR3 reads CASSYFGGDTQYF. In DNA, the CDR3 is TGTGCCAGCAGTTACTTCGGGGGAGATACGCAGTATTTT.

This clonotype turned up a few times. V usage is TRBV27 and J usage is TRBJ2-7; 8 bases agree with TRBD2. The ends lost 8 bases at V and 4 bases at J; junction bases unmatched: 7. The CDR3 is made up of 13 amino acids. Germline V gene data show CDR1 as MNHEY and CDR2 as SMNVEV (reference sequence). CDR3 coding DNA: TGTGCCAGCTCGGGGGGGCGTCCGTACGAGCAGTACTTC. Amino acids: CASSGGRPYEQYF.

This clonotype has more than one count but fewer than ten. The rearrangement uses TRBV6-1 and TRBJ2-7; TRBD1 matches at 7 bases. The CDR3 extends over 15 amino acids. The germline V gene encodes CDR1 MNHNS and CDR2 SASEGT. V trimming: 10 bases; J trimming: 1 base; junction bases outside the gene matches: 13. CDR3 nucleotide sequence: TGTGCCACTCACCCGGGACAGACTTTTTCCTACGAGCAGTACGTC. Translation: CATHPGQTFSYEQYV.

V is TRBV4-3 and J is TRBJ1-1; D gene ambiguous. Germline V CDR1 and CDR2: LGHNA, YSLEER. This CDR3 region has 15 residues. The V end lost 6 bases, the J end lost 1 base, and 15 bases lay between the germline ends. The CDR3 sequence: CASRPTYGANTEAFF. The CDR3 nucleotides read TGCGCCAGCAGACCCACTTATGGCGCGAACACTGAAGCTTTCTTT.